The T cell receptor beta chain under discussion was sequenced for a study of T-cell memory formation after mild COVID-19. This clonotype was found a few times. TCRdb redid the calling of the 5' RACE reads with MiXCR, one entry per CDR3 protein. This table holds roughly 610,000 distinct CDR3 sequences, 15% to 20% found once. Germline V gives CDR1 SGHTA, CDR2 FQGNSA. Losses at the gene ends were 6 bases for V and 2 bases for J; bases not matched to a gene: 7. This CDR3 has 16 amino acids. This sequence was found in an adult woman who had mild COVID-19 (a few samples of this study predate the infection). Cell type and time point are not known. Sample: PBMCs or a T cell subset sorted from them (not recorded which). The V gene is TRBV7-2, the J gene TRBJ2-6, with 7 bases matching TRBD1. The CDR3 reads CASRDSGGTGANVLTF. The CDR3 DNA reads TGTGCCAGCAGGGACTCAGGGGGAACTGGGGCCAACGTCCTGACTTTC.